This entry lists 16 T cell receptor beta chains sequenced from one sample in a study of blood T cells in healthy people across ages. Combining a sample-barcoded 5' primer with a J-beta primer mix, a second PCR ran for roughly 6 to 12 cycles. One entry per CDR3 protein results from TCRdb running MiXCR on the 5' RACE reads. The sample lists approximately 780,000 distinct CDR3 sequences, 20% to 30% occurring once. In addition, the sample was reused for a study of T cells of mothers and their children.

The sequencing input was blood. The source of these receptors is a boy younger than 18 in good health.

A few counts support this clonotype. The V call is TRBV7-2, the J call TRBJ1-1; D gene unclear. This CDR3 is built from 15 residues. V lost 7 bases to trimming and J lost 1 base, with 16 bases between them. From germline, CDR1 is SGHTA and CDR2 FQGNSA. The CDR3 sequence: CASTVVYHGNTEAFF. The CDR3 DNA reads as TGTGCCAGCACCGTGGTATACCATGGGAACACTGAAGCTTTCTTT.

With respect to this clonotype: Relative to the germline gene, one junction end is altered; a read error may explain this. CDR3 region: CSVSGRDNYGCTF. The CDR3 nucleotides read TGCAGCGTTTCCGGACGGGATAACTATGGCTGCACCTTC. The chain combines TRBV29-1 with TRBJ1-2; the D is unclear. Germline V gives CDR1 SQVTM, CDR2 ANQGSEA. The CDR3 loop spans 13 amino acids. The whole variable domain, filled in from reference TRBV29-1 and TRBJ1-2, reads SAVISQKPSRDICQRGTSLTIQCQVDSQVTMMFWYRQQPGQSLTLIATANQGSEATYESGFVIDKFPISRPNLTFSTLTVSNMSPEDSSIYLCSVSGRDNYGCTFGSGTRLTVV.

This clonotype was counted between two and nine times. The rearrangement uses TRBV12-3 or TRBV12-4 and TRBJ2-6; 12 bases fit TRBD2. The CDR3 contains 18 residues. Trimming at V came to 7 bases and at J to 0 bases, leaving 7 bases not matched to a gene. The CDR3 DNA is TGTGCCAGCAACTTAGGACTAGCGGGGATCTCTGGGGCCAACGTCCTGACTTTC. Translated, it gives CASNLGLAGISGANVLTF.

CDR3 DNA sequence: TGCAGCGTTCAACAACGACTCTCTGGAAACACCATATATTTT. Protein: CSVQQRLSGNTIYF. The V call is TRBV29-1, the J call TRBJ1-3; D gene ambiguous. Trimming took 5 bases from V and 0 from J, leaving 11 bases between them. The germline gives CDR1 SQVTM, CDR2 ANQGSEA. The CDR3 is 14 amino acids.

This clonotype was counted only a few times. J is TRBJ2-7 and V is TRBV7-6; no clear D gene. This CDR3 region has 13 residues. Germline V gene sequence: CDR1 SGHVS, CDR2 FNYEAQ. Deletions cut 5 bases from V and 5 bases from J, with 13 bases between. The CDR3: CASSNPVKDEQYF. The DNA for the CDR3 is TGTGCCAGCAGCAATCCGGTAAAGGACGAGCAGTACTTC.

Only a few counts were recorded for this clonotype. The rearrangement joins TRBV20-1 to TRBJ1-1, with TRBD1 identical over 8 bases. The CDR3 totals 15 residues. Trimming at V came to 5 bases and at J to 8 bases, leaving 16 bases not matched to a gene. CDR1 and CDR2 from the germline V gene are DFQATT and SNEGSKA (reference sequence). As DNA, the CDR3 is TGCAGTGCTCCCCGCCCGGACAGGGCGATAGGGGAAGCTTTCTTT. Translating gives CSAPRPDRAIGEAFF.

The chain has TRBV5-1 and TRBJ2-3, with D unclear. V was shortened by 1 base and J by 1 base, with 13 bases between the two germline ends. The length of the CDR3 is 16 residues. CDR1 SGHRS and CDR2 YFSETQ come from the germline V gene. In DNA form, the CDR3 reads TGCGCCAGCAGCTTGTCACGCCGGTTAGGCACAGATACGCAGTATTTT. Protein product: CASSLSRRLGTDTQYF.

There are many counts of this clonotype. The chain recombines TRBV5-5 with TRBJ2-5; no firm D call. The CDR3 loop spans 13 amino acids. The V end lost 4 bases, the J end lost 3 bases, and 10 bases lay between the germline ends. The germline V gene has CDR1 SGHKS and CDR2 YYEKEE (reference sequence). The chain's CDR3 is CASSLMAEETQYF. CDR3 sequence (DNA): TGTGCCAGCAGCCTAATGGCGGAAGAGACCCAGTACTTC.

This clonotype has only a few counts. V is TRBV2 and J is TRBJ2-5; 12 nucleotides agree with TRBD2. The tail of the sequence fits TRBJ2-1 better, so the J call may be wrong. The length of the CDR3 is 16 residues. The germline V gene has CDR1 SNHLY and CDR2 FYNNEI. The CDR3 DNA reads TGTGCCAGCACCCCGGAAGGGCTAGCGGGGGGGCTGGCGCAGTTCTTC. Encoded protein: CASTPEGLAGGLAQFF.

The rearrangement joins TRBV12-3 or TRBV12-4 to TRBJ2-3, with D uncertain. V dropped 4 bases and J dropped 1 base, with 12 bases sitting between them. The CDR3 contains 15 residues. The CDR3 coding sequence is TGTGCCAGCAGTTCGAATAGTAGGGGCACAGATACGCAGTATTTT. Translated, it gives CASSSNSRGTDTQYF.

Here the CDR3 DNA reads TGCGCCAGCAGCCAAAGCCGCGGGCGTGGGCTGAACACTGAAGCTTTCTTT. It encodes CASSQSRGRGLNTEAFF. This chain uses TRBV4-1 with TRBJ1-1; D gene unclear. The length of the CDR3 is 17 residues. In germline, CDR1 is MGHRA, CDR2 YSYEKL. V was clipped by 2 bases and J by 0 bases, with 16 bases between them.

The chain employs TRBV20-1 and TRBJ1-3; D gene uncertain. CDR3 length: 15 amino acids. V was cut by 0 bases and J by 0 bases, with 9 bases left in between. Germline CDR1 reads DFQATT; CDR2 reads SNEGSKA (reference sequence). The CDR3 sequence: CSAREGRGSGNTIYF. CDR3 coding DNA: TGCAGTGCTAGAGAAGGACGGGGCTCTGGAAACACCATATATTTT.

This clonotype was counted a few times. The chain is built from TRBV4-3 and TRBJ2-1; no definite D call. The CDR3 has 16 residues. The V gene lost 0 bases and the J gene lost 5 bases, with 14 bases spanning the gap. Germline values: CDR1 LGHNA, CDR2 YSLEER. CDR3 region: CASSQDFSRQNNEQFF. DNA for the CDR3: TGCGCCAGCAGCCAAGATTTCTCTCGTCAAAACAATGAGCAGTTCTTC.

V gene TRBV29-1 combines with J gene TRBJ2-3, with TRBD2 identical over 10 bases. Germline V gives CDR1 SQVTM, CDR2 ANQGSEA. The CDR3 sequence is 15 residues long. Trimming took 2 bases from V and 1 from J; bases not matched to a gene: 3. The CDR3 loop reads CSVELLAGGTDTQYF. The CDR3 DNA reads as TGCAGCGTTGAACTTCTAGCGGGGGGCACAGATACGCAGTATTTT.

This chain joins TRBV25-1 and TRBJ2-2, with TRBD2 identical over 9 bases. CDR3 size: 17 residues. Germline trimming cut 3 bases from V and 4 bases from J; bases unmatched to any gene: 9. The V gene's germline CDR1 is MGHDK and CDR2 SYGVNS. This chain's CDR3 is CASSEVAGAPGTGELFF. For the CDR3, the DNA is TGTGCCAGCAGTGAGGTAGCGGGGGCCCCTGGCACCGGGGAGCTGTTTTTT. The complete variable domain, with remaining parts taken from reference TRBV25-1 and TRBJ2-2, reads EADIYQTPRYLVIGTGKKITLECSQTMGHDKMYWYQQDPGMELHLIHYSYGVNSTEKGDLSSESTVSRIRTEHFPLTLESARPSHTSQYLCASSEVAGAPGTGELFFGEGSRLTVL.

This clonotype was observed a few times. The genes are TRBV5-5 and TRBJ1-6; the D gene is possibly TRBD1 (5 bases). The germline V gene encodes CDR1 SGHKS and CDR2 YYEKEE (reference sequence). This CDR3 is built from 14 residues. Trimming removed 0 bases from V and 10 bases from J, with 11 bases in between. Written as DNA, the CDR3 is TGTGCCAGCAGCTTGGGAGTCAGGGAGTCACCCCTCCACTTT. Translated: CASSLGVRESPLHF.